This is a list of T cell receptor beta chains from one sample in a study of T cells in Graves' hyperthyroidism and ophthalmopathy. TCRdb used MiXCR to reprocess the multiplex PCR reads, holding one entry per CDR3 protein. The repertoire has 730,000 or so distinct CDR3 sequences, over 15% of them found once; the top ten carry approximately 15%. The sequencing sample was made of blood. These receptors were obtained from a woman aged 45-59 years with Graves' hyperthyroidism that later progressed to Graves' ophthalmopathy. Both conserved end residues are part of each CDR3. D genes are given only for firm matches. For some rows the clone size is stated as once, few or many, or as a class when expanded; others skip it.

clone size	CDR3 length	D gene	V gene	J gene	CDR3 protein	CDR3 DNA
.	15	.	TRBV6-1	TRBJ1-2	CASSTTFTGNYGYTF	TGTGCCAGCAGTACAACCTTTACAGGGAACTATGGCTACACCTTC
many	15	.	TRBV6-1	TRBJ1-1	CASSKGPAANTEAFF	TGTGCCAGCAGTAAAGGCCCCGCGGCGAACACTGAAGCTTTCTTT
many	16	.	TRBV7-2	TRBJ1-1	CASTTEGRIMNTEAFF	TGTGCCAGCACCACCGAAGGCCGGATTATGAACACTGAAGCTTTCTTT
few	16	.	TRBV11-2	TRBJ1-3	CASSLDLRVFGNTIYF	TGTGCCAGCAGCTTAGATCTGCGGGTTTTTGGAAACACCATATATTTT
.	18	.	TRBV18	TRBJ1-4	CASSPRHDSGATNEKLFF	TGTGCCAGCTCACCACGGCACGACTCAGGAGCAACTAATGAAAAACTGTTTTTT
.	14	.	TRBV20-1	TRBJ1-4	CSARWYRGDEKLFF	TGCAGTGCTAGATGGTACCGGGGGGATGAAAAACTGTTTTTT
.	11	.	TRBV30	TRBJ1-2	CAWSNTLGYTF	TGTGCCTGGAGTAACACCCTGGGATACACCTTC
.	13	TRBD1	TRBV12-3/TRBV12-4	TRBJ2-7	CASSKGQGARPYF	TGTGCCAGCAGCAAAGGACAGGGGGCGAGGCCGTACTTC
few	15	.	TRBV12-3/TRBV12-4	TRBJ2-2	CASSLEYGGSGELFF	TGTGCCAGCAGTTTAGAGTATGGCGGATCCGGGGAGCTGTTTTTT
.	16	TRBD1	TRBV6-1	TRBJ1-5	CASGQGSPLSNQPQHF	TGTGCCAGCGGACAGGGGTCCCCCCTTAGCAATCAGCCCCAGCATTTT
few	13	.	TRBV20-1	TRBJ1-5	CSATGNRNQPQHF	TGCAGTGCTACAGGGAACCGGAATCAGCCCCAGCATTTT
few	12	.	TRBV3-1	TRBJ1-1	CASSQAKGVAFF	TGTGCCAGCAGCCAAGCGAAGGGAGTGGCTTTCTTT
few	19	TRBD1	TRBV2	TRBJ2-6	CASSDIHRGSNSGANVLTF	TGTGCCAGCAGTGATATCCACAGGGGGTCCAACTCTGGGGCCAACGTCCTGACTTTC
few	14	TRBD1	TRBV27	TRBJ2-7	CASSADRGFYEQYF	TGTGCCAGCAGTGCGGACAGGGGGTTCTACGAGCAGTACTTC
many	16	TRBD2	TRBV11-3	TRBJ2-2	CASSQVWGGNTGELFF	TGTGCCAGCAGCCAAGTGTGGGGGGGGAACACCGGGGAGCTGTTTTTT
.	13	.	TRBV9	TRBJ1-2	CASSGVGGDGYTF	TGTGCCAGCAGCGGTGTAGGAGGGGATGGCTACACCTTC
few	15	.	TRBV4-2	TRBJ1-3	CASSQSTGRGNTIYF	TGTGCCAGCAGCCAATCGACAGGCAGGGGAAACACCATATATTTT
many	15	TRBD1	TRBV12-3/TRBV12-4	TRBJ1-1	CASSLTGGRGTEAFF	TGTGCCAGCAGTTTGACAGGGGGACGGGGCACTGAAGCTTTCTTT
.	13	.	TRBV19	TRBJ2-1	CASSMWSYNEQFF	TGTGCCAGTAGTATGTGGAGCTACAATGAGCAGTTCTTC
few	14	TRBD1	TRBV4-1	TRBJ1-5	CASREPGGNQPQHF	TGCGCCAGCAGGGAACCAGGGGGGAATCAGCCCCAGCATTTT
many	17	.	TRBV7-8	TRBJ2-2	CASSLGGRTANTGELFF	TGTGCCAGCAGCTTAGGGGGACGGACGGCGAACACCGGGGAGCTGTTTTTT
many	15	.	TRBV3-1	TRBJ1-2	CASSLSDQGGHGYTF	TGTGCCAGCAGCCTGAGCGATCAGGGAGGACATGGCTACACCTTC
many	16	.	TRBV7-8	TRBJ2-2	CASSLSGSLNTGELFF	TGTGCCAGCAGCTTATCTGGCAGCTTAAACACCGGGGAGCTGTTTTTT
many	14	.	TRBV7-8	TRBJ1-1	CASSSTGGTVGAFF	TGTGCCAGCAGCTCAACGGGTGGGACGGTGGGAGCTTTCTTT
.	13	.	TRBV11-3	TRBJ2-7	CASSTSTGYEQYF	TGTGCCAGCAGCACCTCGACGGGCTACGAGCAGTACTTC
.	17	.	TRBV3-1	TRBJ2-6	CASSQEWVGAGANVLTF	TGTGCCAGCAGCCAAGAATGGGTAGGGGCCGGGGCCAACGTCCTGACTTTC
few	15	TRBD1	TRBV7-9	TRBJ1-4	CASSLEGQGYEKLFF	TGTGCCAGCAGCTTAGAGGGACAGGGTTACGAAAAACTGTTTTTT
few	17	.	TRBV19	TRBJ1-1	CASSTAGWKRGDTEAFF	TGTGCCAGTAGCACGGCAGGGTGGAAACGAGGGGACACTGAAGCTTTCTTT